This T cell receptor beta chain was retrieved from a study of blood T cell repertoires in COVID-19. TCRdb's table, derived via immunoSEQ multiplex PCR, lists solely in-frame clones and lacks some. This sample has just over 250,000 clones; 80% to 90% occur once, and the top ten carry 4.1%. All enrollees were roughly 18 to 89 years old and from approximately 24 US areas. V was trimmed by 5 bases and J by 6 bases, leaving 9 bases between them. CDR1 and CDR2 (germline): PRHDT, FYEKMQ (reference sequence). The CDR3 spans 12 residues. The sample comprised PBMCs or T cells enriched from blood (not recorded which). This receptor was obtained from a man aged 30 to 39 with acute COVID-19. V is TRBV13 and J is TRBJ2-3; D is ambiguous. The CDR3 region is CASSRPGDTQYF. DNA of the CDR3: TGTGCCAGCAGCCGACCCGGGGATACGCAGTATTTT.